The 26 T cell receptor beta chains below all came from one sample that was sequenced in a study of T cell responses to AZD1222 COVID-19 vaccine. TCRdb keeps only in-frame clones here, not all; method: immunoSEQ multiplex PCR. Among 200,000 to 250,000 clones listed, approximately 94% were seen once. The source material was peripheral blood, sampled 28 days after the second dose of the MenACWY control vaccine. The receptors come from an adult who received the MenACWY meningococcal vaccine as a control.

The chain combines TRBV5-8 with TRBJ1-6, with 7 positions matching TRBD1. The CDR3 covers 15 residues. J lost 5 bases, V lost 4 bases, and 6 bases had no gene match. Germline values: CDR1 SGHTS, CDR2 YDEGEE. The DNA of the CDR3 is TGTGCCAGCAGCACAGGACAGGTCAATAATTCACCCCTCCACTTT. As protein: CASSTGQVNNSPLHF.

The chain has TRBV6-5 and TRBJ2-7, with no clear D. This CDR3 region has 14 residues. Trimming removed 5 bases from V and 4 bases from J, with 15 bases in between. The germline CDR1 and CDR2 sequences are MNHEY and SVGAGI. CDR3 sequence: CASSLISGLYEQYF. The DNA for the CDR3 is TGTGCCAGCAGTCTAATCTCGGGCCTATACGAGCAGTACTTC.

The chain links TRBV27 to TRBJ2-7; D is perhaps TRBD1 or TRBD2 (5 bases each). V lost 3 bases and J lost 4, with 16 bases in between. The length of the CDR3 is 15 residues. Germline lookup yields CDR1 MNHEY and CDR2 SMNVEV (reference sequence). DNA for the CDR3: TGTGCCAGCAGTTTTAATCGGGACGGAGCATACGAGCAGTACTTC. Translating it yields CASSFNRDGAYEQYF.

The chain uses TRBV13 and TRBJ2-2, with no clear D. V was shortened by 1 base and J by 3 bases, with 12 bases between the two germline ends. The germline V gene encodes CDR1 PRHDT and CDR2 FYEKMQ (reference sequence). CDR3 length equals 16 residues. CDR3 nucleotides: TGTGCCAGCAGCTTAGCACGCACCTGGGACACCGGGGAGCTGTTTTTT. It translates to CASSLARTWDTGELFF. Supplemented by reference TRBV13 and TRBJ2-2, the full variable domain reads AAGVIQSPRHLIKEKRETATLKCYPIPRHDTVYWYQQGPGQDPQFLISFYEKMQSDKGSIPDRFSAQQFSDYHSELNMSSLELGDSALYFCASSLARTWDTGELFFGEGSRLTVL.

In the case of this clone: The sample contains more than one DNA sequence encoding this CDR3. The V call is TRBV9, the J call TRBJ1-3, with D perhaps matching TRBD1 (5 bases). The CDR3 loop spans 14 amino acids. Germline V gene data show CDR1 as SGDLS and CDR2 as YYNGEE. V lost 0 bases and J lost 2, with 6 bases in between. The CDR3 is CASSVEGAGNTIYF. Here the CDR3 DNA reads TGTGCCAGCAGCGTAGAAGGGGCTGGAAACACCATATATTTT.

This rearrangement joins TRBV19 to TRBJ1-5, with a tentative D call TRBD1 (5 bases). This CDR3 contains 18 residues. From germline, CDR1 is LNHDA and CDR2 SQIVND (reference sequence). Trimming took 8 bases from V and 1 from J, leaving 24 bases between them. The CDR3 region has the DNA TGTGCCAGTCTGGACACGGCGGTGGTAAGCGGGAGCAATCAGCCCCAGCATTTT. It translates to CASLDTAVVSGSNQPQHF.

This chain uses TRBV19 with TRBJ2-3; no firm D call. With 3 bases removed from V and 2 bases from J, the gap between germline ends came to 9 bases. CDR1 and CDR2 (germline): LNHDA, SQIVND (reference sequence). The CDR3 is 14 residues long. The DNA for the CDR3 is TGTGCCAGTAGTATCGGCACATACACAGATACGCAGTATTTT. Translating gives CASSIGTYTDTQYF. The entire variable domain, with the rest obtained from reference TRBV19 and TRBJ2-3, is as follows: DGGITQSPKYLFRKEGQNVTLSCEQNLNHDAMYWYRQDPGQGLRLIYYSQIVNDFQKGDIAEGYSVSREKKESFPLTVTSAQKNPTAFYLCASSIGTYTDTQYFGPGTRLTVL.

This chain links TRBV3-1 (or the pseudogene TRBV3-2) with TRBJ2-1, with 14 bases aligning to TRBD2. The V gene's germline CDR1 is LGHDT and CDR2 YNNKEL (reference sequence). V shed 3 bases, J shed 10 bases, and the junction held 5 bases outside the gene matches. This CDR3 comprises 15 residues. The CDR3 loop reads CASSQGLAGAGEQFF. The CDR3 region has the DNA TGTGCCAGCAGCCAGGGACTAGCGGGGGCAGGGGAGCAGTTCTTC.

This chain connects TRBV14 to TRBJ1-5; tentative D call: TRBD1 (5 bases). The germline gives CDR1 SGHDN, CDR2 FVKESK. CDR3 length: 13 residues. Trimming stripped 8 bases from V and 11 bases from J, with 19 bases between. CDR3 amino acids: CASLEGTPQAQHF. CDR3 DNA sequence: TGTGCCAGCCTCGAGGGGACTCCACAGGCCCAGCATTTT.

The J gene is TRBJ1-6, the V gene TRBV20-1; no definite D call. The CDR3 runs 10 residues. Looked up from germline, CDR1 is DFQATT and CDR2 is SNEGSKA (reference sequence). The CDR3 protein is CPRGNSPLHF. In DNA form, the CDR3 reads TGCCCCCGGGGTAATTCACCCCTCCACTTT.

The CDR3 sequence is CAWILGNTGELFF. CDR3 in DNA: TGTGCCTGGATTCTCGGGAACACCGGGGAGCTGTTTTTT. The J gene is TRBJ2-2, the V gene TRBV30, with no clear D. The germline gives CDR1 GTSNPN, CDR2 SVGIG (reference sequence). Trimming cost V 4 bases and J 1 base, with 7 bases left between them. The CDR3 covers 13 residues.

The V and J genes are TRBV29-1 and TRBJ1-2, with D uncertain. The CDR3 is 12 amino acids. Looked up from germline, CDR1 is SQVTM and CDR2 is ANQGSEA. The V end lost 4 bases, the J end lost 2 bases, and 8 bases lay between the germline ends. The CDR3: CSVVIGNYGYTF. The CDR3 region has the DNA TGCAGCGTTGTAATAGGGAACTATGGCTACACCTTC.

The rearrangement uses TRBV18 and TRBJ1-6; D unresolved. The CDR3 spans 14 residues. V lost 5 bases and J 0 bases, leaving 5 bases between the germline ends. Germline lookup yields CDR1 KGHSH and CDR2 LQKENI. CDR3: CASSGVSYNSPLHF. CDR3 nucleotides: TGTGCCAGCTCAGGGGTCTCCTATAATTCACCCCTCCACTTT.

DNA for the CDR3: TGCGCCAGCAGCCGGGGGCCCGGCGATCAGCCCCAGCATTTT. This sequence encodes CASSRGPGDQPQHF. The rearrangement links TRBV5-1 to TRBJ1-5; D may be TRBD1 (6 bases). With 4 bases removed from V and 5 bases from J, the gap between germline ends came to 13 bases. CDR1 and CDR2 (germline): SGHRS, YFSETQ. CDR3 length: 14 residues.

V gene TRBV11-2 combines with J gene TRBJ1-4; TRBD1 might be the D (5 bases). CDR1 and CDR2 (germline): SGHAT, FQNNGV. The CDR3 is made up of 15 amino acids. Trimming removed 5 bases from V and 8 bases from J, with 18 bases in between. The CDR3 region has the DNA TGTGCCAGCAGCCGCGGGGACGGTGTGGGAGAAAAACTGTTTTTT. Its protein is CASSRGDGVGEKLFF.

The chain has TRBV6-1 and TRBJ2-7; no clear D gene. This CDR3 spans 12 amino acids. Germline CDR1 is MNHNS and CDR2 is SASEGT. The ends were cut back, 2 bases at V and 2 bases at J, with 4 bases in the middle. DNA of the CDR3: TGTGCCAGCAGTGAACTAACCTACGAGCAGTACTTC. Translated, it gives CASSELTYEQYF.

The chain is built from TRBV27 and TRBJ1-4; weak D call: TRBD1 (6 bases). In germline, CDR1 is MNHEY, CDR2 SMNVEV (reference sequence). Trimming removed 5 bases from V and 4 bases from J, with 11 bases in between. The length of the CDR3 is 14 residues. CDR3 DNA: TGTGCCAGCAGTCCGGACAGATTTAATGAAAAACTGTTTTTT. Its protein product is CASSPDRFNEKLFF.

J is TRBJ1-1 and V is TRBV5-1; possible D gene TRBD1, 5 bases. Germline V gene lookup returns CDR1 SGHRS and CDR2 YFSETQ. The CDR3 extends over 15 amino acids. The germline V and J ends were trimmed by 7 bases and 1 base, with 17 bases remaining between them. The CDR3 nucleotides read TGCGCCAGCCGGGTCAAATATGGGGGGAACACTGAAGCTTTCTTT. It is translated as CASRVKYGGNTEAFF.

The V call is TRBV3-1 (or the pseudogene TRBV3-2), the J call TRBJ1-2; 8 bases agree with TRBD1. Germline V CDR1 and CDR2: LGHDT, YNNKEL (reference sequence). The CDR3 length is 18 residues. The junction had 25 bases not matched to a gene; V was cut back by 5 bases and J by 11 bases. The CDR3 DNA follows: TGTGCCAGCAGCGAGTCGAGGGGACAGGCCACTTACCCTGATGAGTACACCTTC. Translating gives CASSESRGQATYPDEYTF.

This clone was picked up a small number of times. J is TRBJ2-3 and V is TRBV28, with 10 bases matching TRBD2. The germline V gene encodes CDR1 MDHEN and CDR2 SYDVKM. V trimming: 3 bases; J trimming: 8 bases; junction bases outside the gene matches: 2. CDR3 size: 13 residues. The CDR3 DNA reads TGTGCCAGCAGTTTGCTAGCGGGGGTTACGCAGTATTTT. The encoded protein is CASSLLAGVTQYF. Looking up the rest from reference TRBV28 and TRBJ2-3 gives the full variable domain: DVKVTQSSRYLVKRTGEKVFLECVQDMDHENMFWYRQDPGLGLRLIYFSYDVKMKEKGDIPEGYSVSREKKERFSLILESASTNQTSMYLCASSLLAGVTQYFGPGTRLTVL.

The J gene is TRBJ2-7, the V gene TRBV2; TRBD1 aligns across 8 bases. Germline trimming cut 6 bases from V and 7 bases from J; bases unmatched to any gene: 11. CDR1 and CDR2 (germline): SNHLY, FYNNEI. CDR3 length: 14 amino acids. CDR3 protein: CASRSGGKGGEQYF. CDR3 in DNA: TGTGCCAGCAGATCAGGGGGCAAAGGGGGGGAGCAGTACTTC.

V gene TRBV3-1 (or the pseudogene TRBV3-2) combines with J gene TRBJ2-7, with D possibly TRBD2 on 6 matching bases. The CDR3 loop spans 17 amino acids. V lost 2 bases, J lost 0 bases, and 17 bases lay in between. Germline V gene data show CDR1 as LGHDT and CDR2 as YNNKEL (reference sequence). As DNA, the CDR3 is TGTGCCAGCAGCCAAAGTAGCGGCTGGATAAGCTCCTACGAGCAGTACTTC. Amino acids: CASSQSSGWISSYEQYF.

The chain combines TRBV5-5 with TRBJ2-7; the match to TRBD1 covers 7 bases. Germline loops: CDR1 SGHKS, CDR2 YYEKEE (reference sequence). This CDR3 has 13 amino acids. The trim removed 4 bases at V and 1 base at J, leaving 2 bases unmatched. The CDR3 here is CASSPGQSYEQYF. CDR3 in DNA: TGTGCCAGCAGCCCGGGACAGTCCTACGAGCAGTACTTC. The full variable domain, with the rest looked up from reference TRBV5-5 and TRBJ2-7, is DAGVTQSPTHLIKTRGQQVTLRCSPISGHKSVSWYQQVLGQGPQFIFQYYEKEERGRGNFPDRFSARQFPNYSSELNVNALLLGDSALYLCASSPGQSYEQYFGPGTRLTVT.

The sample holds one count of this clone. This CDR3 reads CASRVNQPQHF. Here the CDR3 DNA reads TGTGCCAGCAGGGTGAATCAGCCCCAGCATTTT. This chain uses TRBV6-5 with TRBJ1-5; no reliable D call. Germline assignment: CDR1 MNHEY and CDR2 SVGAGI. Trimming shortened V by 6 bases and J by 4 bases, and 4 bases separated the two germline ends. The CDR3 is made up of 11 amino acids.

V and J are TRBV5-1 and TRBJ2-5, with 8 bases fitting TRBD2. This CDR3 region has 15 residues. The J segment lost 3 bases and the V segment lost 5 bases, leaving 9 bases of the junction unmatched. CDR1 and CDR2 from the germline V gene are SGHRS and YFSETQ. This chain's CDR3 is CASSFTGTSEETQYF. CDR3 in DNA: TGCGCCAGCAGTTTCACCGGGACTAGTGAAGAGACCCAGTACTTC. The full variable domain, completed using reference TRBV5-1 and TRBJ2-5, is KAGVTQTPRYLIKTRGQQVTLSCSPISGHRSVSWYQQTPGQGLQFLFEYFSETQRNKGNFPGRFSGRQFSNSRSEMNVSTLELGDSALYLCASSFTGTSEETQYFGPGTRLLVL.

The V gene is TRBV6-4, the J gene TRBJ2-3; D is undetermined. The germline V gene has CDR1 MRHNA and CDR2 SNTAGT. This CDR3 is built from 13 residues. Trimming took 6 bases from V and 2 from J, leaving 9 bases between them. The CDR3 nucleotides are TGTGCCAGCAGCCGAGAGCTCACAGATACGCAGTATTTT. Translation: CASSRELTDTQYF.